These 2 T cell receptor beta chains share one sample of origin, sequenced in a study of cytomegalovirus exposure and HLA in healthy donors. PCR involved 60 Vbeta and 13 Jbeta primers. The table came from immunoSEQ multiplex PCR; TCRdb's copy has only in-frame clones and leaves some out. The table has about 94,000 clones, over 65% seen once. The sample taken for sequencing was PBMCs. These receptor sequences come from a human donor in good health.

The gene calls are TRBV4-3 and TRBJ2-2, with 7 nucleotides matching TRBD1. With 1 base clipped from V and 2 bases from J, the junction kept 7 bases outside the gene matches. There are 17 residues in the CDR3. The germline V gene encodes CDR1 LGHNA and CDR2 YSLEER. The CDR3 is CASSQVNRGHNTGELFF. The CDR3 region has the DNA TGCGCCAGCAGCCAAGTAAACAGGGGCCACAACACCGGGGAGCTGTTTTTT.

The chain uses TRBV5-5 and TRBJ1-5; D gene uncertain. There are 13 residues in the CDR3. V shed 2 bases and J shed 6 bases, with 9 bases lying between them. Germline V gene lookup returns CDR1 SGHKS and CDR2 YYEKEE (reference sequence). CDR3 nucleotide sequence: TGTGCCAGCAGCTTTGGCCTCCCTCAGCCCCAGCATTTT. Translation gives CASSFGLPQPQHF. Full variable domain (outside the CDR3, taken from reference TRBV5-5 and TRBJ1-5): DAGVTQSPTHLIKTRGQQVTLRCSPISGHKSVSWYQQVLGQGPQFIFQYYEKEERGRGNFPDRFSARQFPNYSSELNVNALLLGDSALYLCASSFGLPQPQHFGDGTRLSIL.